What follows describes a single T cell receptor (beta chain). Antigen unknown. The record originates from a study of T-cell memory formation after mild COVID-19. Whole-study context: Across donors, TCR clusters were largely donor specific. Study-level findings and limits: Clones from the second wave (peaking day 37) had unconfirmed SARS-CoV-2 specificity. Some clones that responded turned up in pre-infection memory, which suggests that cross-reactive memory joined in. Clones that shrank (day 15 to 85) were balanced CD4/CD8, whereas later expanders leaned CD4+.

TCRdb redid the calling of the 5' RACE reads with MiXCR, one entry per CDR3 protein. Of 110,000 to 150,000 distinct CDR3 sequences listed, less than 25% are singletons. The CDR3 length is 13 residues. Trimming took 4 bases from V and 1 from J, leaving 7 bases between them. Per germline, CDR1 MGHRA and CDR2 YSYEKL. The specimen was PBMCs or a T cell subset sorted from them (not recorded which). This sequence joins TRBV4-1 and TRBJ1-1; D is uncertain. This TCR was recovered from an adult woman who had mild COVID-19 (a few samples of this study predate the infection). Cell type and time point are not known. CDR3 DNA: TGCGCCAGCAGCCCTATCGGGAACACTGAAGCTTTCTTT. Amino acids: CASSPIGNTEAFF.